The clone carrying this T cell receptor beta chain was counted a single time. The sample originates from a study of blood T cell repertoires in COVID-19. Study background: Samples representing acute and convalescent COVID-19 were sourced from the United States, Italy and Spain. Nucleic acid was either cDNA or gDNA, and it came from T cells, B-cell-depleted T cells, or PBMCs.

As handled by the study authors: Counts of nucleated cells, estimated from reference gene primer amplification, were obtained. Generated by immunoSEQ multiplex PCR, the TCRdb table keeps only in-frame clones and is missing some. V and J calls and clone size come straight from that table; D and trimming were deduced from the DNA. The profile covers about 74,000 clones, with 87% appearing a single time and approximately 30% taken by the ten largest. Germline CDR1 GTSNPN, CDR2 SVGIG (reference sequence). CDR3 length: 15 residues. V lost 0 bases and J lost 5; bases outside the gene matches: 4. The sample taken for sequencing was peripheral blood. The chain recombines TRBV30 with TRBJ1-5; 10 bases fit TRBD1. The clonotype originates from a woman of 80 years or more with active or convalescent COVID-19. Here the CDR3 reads CAWSVFGQGDQPQHF. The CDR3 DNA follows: TGTGCCTGGAGTGTGTTCGGACAGGGGGATCAGCCCCAGCATTTT.